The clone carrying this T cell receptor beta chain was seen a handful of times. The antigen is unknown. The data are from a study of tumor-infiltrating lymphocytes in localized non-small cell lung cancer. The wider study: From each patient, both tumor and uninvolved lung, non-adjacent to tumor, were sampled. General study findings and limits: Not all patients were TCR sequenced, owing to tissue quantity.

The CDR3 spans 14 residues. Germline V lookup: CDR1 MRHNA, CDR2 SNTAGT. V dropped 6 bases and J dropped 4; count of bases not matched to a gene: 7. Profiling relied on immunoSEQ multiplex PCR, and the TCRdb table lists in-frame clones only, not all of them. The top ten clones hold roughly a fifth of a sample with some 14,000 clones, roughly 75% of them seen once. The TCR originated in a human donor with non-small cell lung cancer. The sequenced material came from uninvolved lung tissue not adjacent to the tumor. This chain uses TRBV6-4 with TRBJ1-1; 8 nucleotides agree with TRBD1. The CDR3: CASSGTGESTEAFF. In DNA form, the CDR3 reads TGTGCCAGCAGCGGGACAGGCGAAAGCACTGAAGCTTTCTTT.